These 17 T cell receptor beta chains came from one sample sequenced in a study of monozygotic twins with inflammatory bowel disease. TCRdb reprocessed the 5' RACE reads and stores each CDR3 protein as one record, lacking DNA. This table lists some 170,000 distinct CDR3 sequences. The sequencing input was blood. Every receptor here comes from a human donor with ulcerative colitis or Crohn's disease, or a healthy co-twin of an affected twin (not recorded which).

The chain carries TRBV7-9 and TRBJ2-2; TCRdb outputs TRBD2, but without DNA this stays unchecked. CDR1 SEHNR and CDR2 FQNEAQ come from the germline V gene (reference sequence). CDR3 length equals 14 residues. CDR3 sequence: CASPLAGGTGELFF.

Here the CDR3 reads CAGMDPAWDEQYF. The chain links TRBV30 to TRBJ2-7; absent DNA, TCRdb's TRBD1 call cannot be checked. The CDR3 is 13 amino acids. Germline values: CDR1 GTSNPN, CDR2 SVGIG (reference sequence).

The chain employs TRBV10-3 and TRBJ2-7; TCRdb proposes TRBD2, but this gene call is untestable without DNA. This CDR3 has 18 residues. Germline loops: CDR1 ENHRY, CDR2 SYGVKD. CDR3 in amino acids: CAIGFQADPAVNPYEQYF.

The chain recombines TRBV5-1 with TRBJ2-7; TCRdb's D call, TRBD1, is unchecked because there is no DNA. Germline V lookup: CDR1 SGHRS, CDR2 YFSETQ. This CDR3 contains 17 residues. The CDR3 region is CASSLALARERSYEQYF.

The V call is TRBV18, the J call TRBJ1-1; TCRdb calls TRBD1, which cannot be checked without DNA. This CDR3 comprises 15 residues. Looked up from germline, CDR1 is KGHSH and CDR2 is LQKENI. CDR3 region: CASSHRPKVNTEAFF. The variable domain in full, completed from reference TRBV18 and TRBJ1-1, reads NAGVMQNPRHLVRRRGQEARLRCSPMKGHSHVYWYRQLPEEGLKFMVYLQKENIIDESGMPKERFSAEFPKEGPSILRIQQVVRGDSAAYFCASSHRPKVNTEAFFGQGTRLTVV.

CDR3 protein: CASRPAGGNGIPYEQYF. The chain carries TRBV6-2 or TRBV6-3 and TRBJ2-7; TCRdb returns TRBD2, unconfirmable since there is no DNA. This CDR3 spans 17 amino acids. CDR1 is MNHEY and CDR2 is SVGEGT in the germline V gene.

CDR3 protein: CASSYSAGSGANVLTF. This chain uses TRBV6-5 with TRBJ2-6. Per the germline V gene, CDR1 is MNHEY and CDR2 is SVGAGI. The CDR3 has 16 amino acids.

The V call is TRBV27, the J call TRBJ1-2; TCRdb's assignment of TRBD1 cannot be checked, as there is no DNA. Germline values: CDR1 MNHEY, CDR2 SMNVEV (reference sequence). The CDR3 totals 12 residues. CDR3 loop: CASLDISGGYTF.

The rearrangement uses TRBV6-1 and TRBJ2-4; TCRdb's D gene call, TRBD2, goes unchecked for lack of DNA. The germline CDR1 and CDR2 sequences are MNHNS and SASEGT. The CDR3 has 13 residues. CDR3 loop: CGAASWAKNIQYF.

The chain carries TRBV25-1 and TRBJ1-2; lacking DNA, the TRBD1 call made by TCRdb goes unchecked. This CDR3 region has 15 residues. Germline CDR1 and CDR2: MGHDK and SYGVNS. The chain's CDR3 is CASSEAGGASAGYTF.

The genes are TRBV28 and TRBJ2-2. The CDR3 runs 15 residues. Germline V gene sequence: CDR1 MDHEN, CDR2 SYDVKM. The CDR3 reads CASSFFWPITGELFF.

The chain links TRBV7-2 to TRBJ2-1. Germline V gene lookup returns CDR1 SGHTA and CDR2 FQGNSA. The CDR3 has 15 residues. CDR3 residues: CASSLEERAHNEQFF.

The chain recombines TRBV3-1 with TRBJ2-7; TCRdb calls TRBD1, which cannot be checked without DNA. Germline lookup yields CDR1 LGHDT and CDR2 YNNKEL (reference sequence). The CDR3 has 14 amino acids. CDR3 sequence reads: CASSPGRPAYEQYF.

The chain links TRBV5-5 to TRBJ2-1. The germline CDR1 and CDR2 sequences are SGHKS and YYEKEE (reference sequence). CDR3 length equals 15 residues. The CDR3 spells CASSFGGGPDNEQFF.

The genes are TRBV5-1 and TRBJ1-4; absent DNA, TCRdb's TRBD1 call cannot be checked. The CDR3 loop spans 15 amino acids. CDR1 is SGHRS, CDR2 YFSETQ, per germline. CDR3 amino acids: CASSPEDRGREKLFF.

V usage is TRBV5-5 and J usage is TRBJ2-2; without DNA, the TCRdb call of TRBD1 cannot be checked. Germline lookup yields CDR1 SGHKS and CDR2 YYEKEE (reference sequence). CDR3 length: 16 residues. The CDR3 loop reads CASSLMGTGNFGELFF.

The chain carries TRBV7-6 and TRBJ2-5; TCRdb returns TRBD1, unconfirmable since there is no DNA. This CDR3 region has 15 residues. The V gene's germline CDR1 is SGHVS and CDR2 FNYEAQ. CDR3 in amino acids: CASSLRSDREETQYF.